This entry concerns a single T cell receptor (beta chain). The data derive from a study of blood T cells in healthy people across ages. Caucasian individuals from Russia who were healthy and aged roughly 6 to 90 acted as donors. A second PCR, run for about 7 to 11 cycles, used a sample-barcoded 5' primer plus a J-beta primer mix. TCRdb reprocessed the 5' RACE reads via MiXCR and lists one record per CDR3 protein. The sample gives around 990,000 distinct CDR3 sequences, almost 25% of which show up once; around 0.75% is in the top ten. Germline V gene lookup returns CDR1 MRHNA and CDR2 SNTAGT. V was clipped by 0 bases and J by 8 bases, with 10 bases between them. CDR3 length: 13 amino acids. These data also formed part of another study, on T cells of mothers and their children. This second report adds: Both sample barcodes and 2-4 random nucleotides came from the M1S primer of the second PCR. Overlap measured in related mother-child pairs was slightly, non-significantly higher than in unrelated pairs.

Material for sequencing was blood. The sequence was collected from a girl aged 2-10 years in good health. The chain joins TRBV6-4 to TRBJ1-2, with D perhaps TRBD1 (5 bases). The CDR3 spells CASSDSGVAGYTF. The CDR3 coding sequence is TGTGCCAGCAGTGACTCGGGGGTAGCAGGCTACACCTTC.